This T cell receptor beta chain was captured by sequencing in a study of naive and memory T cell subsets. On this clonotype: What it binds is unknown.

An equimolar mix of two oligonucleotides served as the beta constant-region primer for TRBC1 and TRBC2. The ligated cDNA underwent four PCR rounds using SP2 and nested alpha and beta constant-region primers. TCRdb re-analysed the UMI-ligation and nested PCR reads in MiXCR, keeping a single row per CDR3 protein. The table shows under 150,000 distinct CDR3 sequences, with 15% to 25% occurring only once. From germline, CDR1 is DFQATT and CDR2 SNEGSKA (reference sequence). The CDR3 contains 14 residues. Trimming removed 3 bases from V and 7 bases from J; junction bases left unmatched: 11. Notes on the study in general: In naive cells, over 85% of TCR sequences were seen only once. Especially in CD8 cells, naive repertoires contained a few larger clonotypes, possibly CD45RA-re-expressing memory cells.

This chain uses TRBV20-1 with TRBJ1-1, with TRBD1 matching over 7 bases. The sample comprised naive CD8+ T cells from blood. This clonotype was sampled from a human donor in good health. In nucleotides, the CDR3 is TGCAGTGCTAGCCCCCGGGACAGAGATATTGAAGCTTTCTTT. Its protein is CSASPRDRDIEAFF.